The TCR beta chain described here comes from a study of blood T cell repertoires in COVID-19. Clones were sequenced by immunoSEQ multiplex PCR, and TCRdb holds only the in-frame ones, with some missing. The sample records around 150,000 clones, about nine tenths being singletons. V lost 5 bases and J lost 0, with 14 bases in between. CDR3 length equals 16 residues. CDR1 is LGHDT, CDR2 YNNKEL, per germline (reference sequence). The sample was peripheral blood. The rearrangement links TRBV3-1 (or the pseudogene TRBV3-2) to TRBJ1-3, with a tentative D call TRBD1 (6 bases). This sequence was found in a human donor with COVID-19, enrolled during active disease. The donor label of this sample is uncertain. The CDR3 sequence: CASSYQTGHSGNTIYF. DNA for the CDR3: TGTGCCAGCAGCTACCAGACAGGACACTCTGGAAACACCATATATTTT.